This T cell receptor (beta chain) appears in the sequencing data of a study of blood T cell repertoires in COVID-19 (dated by TCRdb to the early 2020s). For the wider study: Samples covering the acute and convalescent phases of COVID-19 were provided by collaborators in the United States, Italy and Spain. The material from the prospective study consisted of cDNA or gDNA derived from T cells, B-cell-depleted T cells, or PBMCs. Subjects who had been exposed to COVID-19, were actively infected with it, or had recovered from it provided the deeply sampled blood TCRbeta repertoires that made up the dataset. A freely available public database, intended as a resource for researchers studying the immune response to SARS-CoV-2, is where the repertoires were released. Samples came from the ongoing ImmuneRACE study (first 160 participants) plus 1,254 subjects from 6 global collaborators. Sample metadata almost always included a de-identified subject ID, COVID-19 status, age in years and sex. Where HLA class I and class II types were available, the types were taken from metadata supplied by the sample provider, not from assay-based typing. Findings and caveats that apply to the study as a whole: The amount of clinical and demographic metadata varied by source and participant and was provided uncurated.

The immunoSEQ Assay, a bias-controlled multiplex PCR, was used to amplify TCRbeta CDR3 regions from genomic DNA. On the authors' methods: Nucleated cell counts per sample were estimated from amplification of reference gene primers within the assay. Sequence reads were collapsed and filtered to measure the absolute abundance of every unique TCRbeta CDR3 rearrangement. For each sample, productive Simpson clonality was calculated as the square root of Simpson's diversity index over productive rearrangements. TCRdb took this table from immuneACCESS and kept in-frame rearrangements with V and J called. Such tables lack part of the clones; where checked against another copy, unresolved V genes explain under half of the gap, and the rest is unexplained. That table gives V, J and clone size, and the DNA gave D and trimming. The sample contains some 670,000 clones, just under 90% of them found a single time. Clones ranked in the top ten supply about 0.24% of the sample.

Collaborating institutions collected whole blood in K2EDTA tubes following their own protocols. For TCRbeta analysis, collaborator samples were shipped as frozen whole blood, as isolated PBMCs, or as DNA extracted from either sample type. A note on this clone: The target of this receptor is not known. There are no base qualities to consult, and no much larger clone falls within one base.

The CDR3 runs 15 amino acids, cysteine and phenylalanine included. Solely the CDR3 DNA is kept, with 45 bases framed from the first base. CDR1 SNHLY and CDR2 FYNNEI are derived from the germline V gene. A distance of 17 bases separates the germline ends of V and J, which lose 8 bases and 0 bases respectively. Rearrangement joined TRBV2 to TRBJ2-7; the D gene remains uncertain. Sample: peripheral blood. The receptor comes from a woman aged 18-29 years with acute or convalescent COVID-19. CDR3 protein: CASCTLAAFSYEQYF. DNA sequence: TGTGCCAGCTGTACGTTGGCAGCGTTCTCCTACGAGCAGTACTTC.